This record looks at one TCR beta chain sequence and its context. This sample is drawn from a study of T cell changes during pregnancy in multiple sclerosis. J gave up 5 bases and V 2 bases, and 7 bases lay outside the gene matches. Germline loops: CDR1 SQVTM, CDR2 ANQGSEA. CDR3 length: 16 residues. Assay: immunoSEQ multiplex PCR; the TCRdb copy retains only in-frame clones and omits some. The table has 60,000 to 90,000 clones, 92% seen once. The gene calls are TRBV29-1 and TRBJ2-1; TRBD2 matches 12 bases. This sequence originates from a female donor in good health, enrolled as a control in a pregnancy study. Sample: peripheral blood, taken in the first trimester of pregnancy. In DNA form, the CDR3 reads TGCAGCGTTGAAAGACTAGCGGGAGTAGGCGACAATGAGCAGTTCTTC. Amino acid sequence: CSVERLAGVGDNEQFF.